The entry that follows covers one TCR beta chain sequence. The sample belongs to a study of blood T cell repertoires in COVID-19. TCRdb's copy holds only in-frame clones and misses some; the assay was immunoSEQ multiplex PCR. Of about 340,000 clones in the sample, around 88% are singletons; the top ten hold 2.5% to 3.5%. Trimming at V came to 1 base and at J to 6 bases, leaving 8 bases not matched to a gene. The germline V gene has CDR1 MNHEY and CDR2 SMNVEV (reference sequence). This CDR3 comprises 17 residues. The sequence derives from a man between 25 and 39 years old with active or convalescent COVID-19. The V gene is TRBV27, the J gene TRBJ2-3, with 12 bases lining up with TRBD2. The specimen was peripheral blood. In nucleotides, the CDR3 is TGTGCCAGCAGTTTATTGGGGACTAGCGGGTTTGAGGATACGCAGTATTTT. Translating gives CASSLLGTSGFEDTQYF.